Following are 31 T cell receptor beta chains from one sample sequenced in a study of metastatic and nonmetastatic thyroid tumors. Using MiXCR, TCRdb re-called clones from the PCR reads. In the table there are around 15,000 clones, roughly 23% of which are singletons. No treatment of any kind had been given to any patient before thyroid surgery. Sequencing used tumor tissue. These receptors originate from a female donor with papillary thyroid cancer or a benign thyroid nodule (not recorded which). Some clones in this sample may be carry-over from other donors' samples.

The chain uses TRBV2 and TRBJ2-7; 7 bases agree with TRBD1. The CDR3 totals 14 residues. Losses at the gene ends were 8 bases for V and 0 bases for J; bases not matched to a gene: 7. Germline loops: CDR1 SNHLY, CDR2 FYNNEI. Here the CDR3 DNA reads TGTGCCAGCCATGGACAGGACCACTCCTACGAGCAGTACTTC. As protein: CASHGQDHSYEQYF.

In this sample, this clone turned up a few times. V usage is TRBV6-1 and J usage is TRBJ2-2, with D possibly matching TRBD1 (5 bases). V lost 5 bases, J lost 10 bases, and 23 bases lay in between. CDR3 size: 16 residues. CDR1 is MNHNS and CDR2 is SASEGT in the germline V gene. CDR3 DNA: TGTGCCAGCAGTTTAGGGGCTGAGACCTATGGCGAGGAGCTGTTTTTT. This encodes CASSLGAETYGEELFF.

This clone is deemed medium-sized. Other DNA sequences of this sample code for an identical CDR3. The chain combines TRBV20-1 with TRBJ2-1; D gene uncertain. Trimming stripped 6 bases from V and 0 bases from J, with 18 bases between. This CDR3 spans 16 amino acids. CDR1 and CDR2 (germline): DFQATT, SNEGSKA (reference sequence). Here the CDR3 DNA reads TGCAGTGCCGCCCAGTTAAGCGCCAGCTCCTACAATGAGCAGTTCTTC. Protein sequence: CSAAQLSASSYNEQFF.

This clone is medium-sized (0.01 to 0.1%) by share. J is TRBJ2-1 and V is TRBV11-3, with 9 nucleotides matching TRBD2. This CDR3 comprises 17 residues. Germline assignment: CDR1 SGHNT and CDR2 YENEEA. The junction had 8 bases not matched to a gene; V was cut back by 5 bases and J by 0 bases. The CDR3 nucleotides read TGTGCCAGCAGCAGATTAGCGGGAGTCTCCTCCTACAATGAGCAGTTCTTC. Translated, it gives CASSRLAGVSSYNEQFF.

This clone was recorded many times. This chain joins TRBV18 and TRBJ1-1; D is unresolved. There are 13 residues in the CDR3. Trimming took 4 bases from V and 1 from J, leaving 7 bases between them. The germline gives CDR1 KGHSH, CDR2 LQKENI. CDR3 nucleotides: TGTGCCAGCTCACGGGTAGAGAACACTGAAGCTTTCTTT. The encoded protein is CASSRVENTEAFF.

This chain connects TRBV20-1 to TRBJ1-2, with D maybe TRBD1 (5 bases). The length of the CDR3 is 15 residues. V lost 2 bases and J 7 bases, leaving 20 bases between the germline ends. The germline CDR1 and CDR2 sequences are DFQATT and SNEGSKA (reference sequence). CDR3 DNA sequence: TGCAGTGCTAGAAGTCCGATGCAGGGAATTAGTGGCTACACCTTC. It specifies CSARSPMQGISGYTF.

This clone was seen ten or more times. CDR3 DNA sequence: TGTGCCAGCAGTTTTACGGTTCCGGGACAGACAGCTTTCTTT. It encodes CASSFTVPGQTAFF. This chain connects TRBV12-3 or TRBV12-4 to TRBJ1-1; 7 bases fit TRBD1. The CDR3 is 14 residues long. The J segment lost 10 bases and the V segment lost 3 bases, leaving 11 bases of the junction unmatched.

This clone was observed at least ten times. V and J are TRBV12-3 or TRBV12-4 and TRBJ1-2; 9 nucleotides align to TRBD1. V lost 6 bases, J lost 4 bases, and 15 bases stayed unmatched. The CDR3 runs to 17 residues. This CDR3 is CASRGGTGSNGGYGYTF. The CDR3, as DNA: TGTGCCAGCAGGGGGGGGACAGGGTCAAACGGTGGCTATGGCTACACCTTC.

At least ten counts were recorded for this clone. CDR3 region: CASTPYGGFGTEAFF. The CDR3 DNA is TGTGCCAGCACCCCCTATGGGGGATTCGGCACTGAAGCTTTCTTT. The V call is TRBV6-2 or TRBV6-3, the J call TRBJ1-1; maybe TRBD1 (5 bases). The V gene lost 7 bases and the J gene lost 4 bases, with 19 bases spanning the gap. The CDR3 sequence is 15 residues long. The germline CDR1 and CDR2 sequences are MNHEY and SVGEGT.

The rearrangement joins TRBV7-9 to TRBJ2-7; TRBD1 is a possible D gene (6 bases). The CDR3 is 15 residues long. Germline V gene data show CDR1 as SEHNR and CDR2 as FQNEAQ (reference sequence). V was shortened by 2 bases and J by 7 bases, with 18 bases between the two germline ends. DNA for the CDR3: TGTGCCAGCAGCTTACCCCGCCCCGGGACATCAGAGCAGTACTTC. Translating gives CASSLPRPGTSEQYF.

The V and J genes are TRBV20-1 and TRBJ2-2; possible D gene TRBD1, 7 bases. The V gene's germline CDR1 is DFQATT and CDR2 SNEGSKA (reference sequence). The CDR3 length is 14 residues. CDR3 sequence reads: CISRRDSNTGELFF. Here the CDR3 DNA reads TGCATTTCCAGGAGGGACAGCAACACCGGGGAGCTGTTTTTT.

This clone was detected ten times or more. V is TRBV10-2 and J is TRBJ2-7; 8 nucleotides line up with TRBD1. The V gene's germline CDR1 is WSHSY and CDR2 SAAADI. The CDR3 length is 15 residues. The V segment lost 5 bases and the J segment 6 bases; nucleotides outside the gene matches: 12. The CDR3: CASSPGQAVGREQYF. CDR3 in DNA: TGCGCCAGCAGTCCGGGACAGGCGGTCGGTCGCGAGCAGTACTTC.

In this sample, this clone turned up many times. The chain carries TRBV5-6 and TRBJ2-1, with a possible D match to TRBD2 (6 bases). V lost 7 bases and J 0 bases, leaving 14 bases between the germline ends. CDR3 length: 15 amino acids. CDR1 SGHDT and CDR2 YYEEEE come from the germline V gene. In nucleotides, the CDR3 is TGTGCCAGCGCCCCGGACGGGAGCTCCTACAATGAGCAGTTCTTC. Translation gives CASAPDGSSYNEQFF.

This clone was detected many times. V gene TRBV19 combines with J gene TRBJ2-1; D not certain. This CDR3 comprises 16 residues. In germline, CDR1 is LNHDA, CDR2 SQIVND (reference sequence). Trimming removed 4 bases from V and 5 bases from J, with 18 bases in between. CDR3 in amino acids: CASSKNLGISHNEQFF. The CDR3, as DNA: TGTGCCAGTAGTAAAAACCTAGGAATCTCTCACAATGAGCAGTTCTTC.

This clone showed up many times. V and J are TRBV20-1 and TRBJ1-1; D is possibly TRBD1 (6 bases). The length of the CDR3 is 12 residues. V dropped 6 bases and J dropped 2 bases, with 10 bases sitting between them. Germline CDR1 and CDR2: DFQATT and SNEGSKA (reference sequence). The CDR3 spells CSAEGGNTEAFF. CDR3 coding DNA: TGCAGTGCAGAGGGGGGCAACACTGAAGCTTTCTTT.

This clone is termed medium-sized. J is TRBJ2-6 and V is TRBV5-1; D is unclear. Trimming removed 6 bases at V and 2 bases at J, with 9 bases between. The CDR3 is 14 amino acids. Germline V lookup: CDR1 SGHRS, CDR2 YFSETQ. DNA for the CDR3: TGCGCCAGCAACCCCCAGCCTGGGGCCAACGTCCTGACTTTC. Translated, it gives CASNPQPGANVLTF.

This clone appeared many times. The chain joins TRBV7-2 to TRBJ1-4, with D uncertain. Trimming stripped 1 base from V and 1 base from J, with 4 bases between. Germline CDR1 is SGHTA and CDR2 is FQGNSA. The CDR3 runs 14 residues. The CDR3 sequence is CASSLGVTNEKLFF. CDR3 DNA sequence: TGTGCCAGCAGCTTAGGGGTAACTAATGAAAAACTGTTTTTT.

Regarding this clone: This CDR3 is missing its conserved last phenylalanine or tryptophan, likely due to a read error. The V call is TRBV19, the J call TRBJ2-7, with D perhaps TRBD2 (6 bases). This CDR3 has 15 residues. V was shortened by 5 bases and J by 1 base, with 15 bases between the two germline ends. Germline V gene lookup returns CDR1 LNHDA and CDR2 SQIVND (reference sequence). This CDR3 reads CASSRQCGGSYEQYL. As DNA, the CDR3 is TGTGCCAGTAGTCGACAGTGTGGAGGGTCCTACGAGCAGTACCTC.

This clone has a count of ten or more. The rearrangement links TRBV11-2 to TRBJ2-1; 7 bases fit TRBD2. Trimming at V came to 5 bases and at J to 4 bases, leaving 8 bases not matched to a gene. The CDR3 length is 15 residues. CDR1 is SGHAT, CDR2 FQNNGV, per germline. CDR3 nucleotide sequence: TGTGCCAGCAGCCGCCCTGGGCGGGGGTACAATGAGCAGTTCTTC. Amino acids: CASSRPGRGYNEQFF. Variable domain in full (rest from reference TRBV11-2 and TRBJ2-1): EAGVAQSPRYKIIEKRQSVAFWCNPISGHATLYWYQQILGQGPKLLIQFQNNGVVDDSQLPKDRFSAERLKGVDSTLKIQPAKLEDSAVYLCASSRPGRGYNEQFFGPGTRLTVL.

V and J are TRBV19 and TRBJ1-1, with 8 bases aligning to TRBD1. The ends lost 6 bases at V and 11 bases at J; junction bases unmatched: 5. This CDR3 is built from 11 residues. The germline V gene encodes CDR1 LNHDA and CDR2 SQIVND (reference sequence). The CDR3 sequence is CASRTRGHAFF. The DNA for the CDR3 is TGTGCCAGTAGGACCAGGGGGCACGCTTTCTTT.

The table lists this clone with many counts. One base away lies a much larger clone, so this may be a sequencing read error. The chain combines TRBV29-1 with TRBJ2-2, with a possible D match to TRBD1 (5 bases). Trimming cost V 5 bases and J 0 bases, with 13 bases left between them. Germline values: CDR1 SQVTM, CDR2 ANQGSEA. CDR3 length: 15 amino acids. CDR3 nucleotides: TGCAGCGTTAGGAGCAGGGATGCGAACACCGGGGAGCTGTTTTTT. It encodes CSVRSRDANTGELFF.

The chain has TRBV4-1 and TRBJ1-2; 9 bases line up with TRBD1. The CDR3 has 15 amino acids. The V and J ends lost 3 bases and 3 bases, in that order; junction bases with no gene match: 5. Germline V gene data show CDR1 as MGHRA and CDR2 as YSYEKL. CDR3 nucleotides: TGCGCCAGCAGCCAGGGACAGGGAAACCACTATGGCTACACCTTC. Amino acid sequence: CASSQGQGNHYGYTF.

This clone was seen many times. The chain couples TRBV15 to TRBJ2-3; 11 bases agree with TRBD2. After removal of 1 base from V and 6 bases from J, the junction contained 9 bases not matched to a gene. Germline CDR1 LNHNV, CDR2 YYDKDF (reference sequence). The CDR3 spans 17 residues. CDR3 sequence reads: CATSRVSGRGAHDTQYF. The CDR3 nucleotides are TGTGCCACCAGCAGAGTTAGCGGGAGGGGGGCCCACGATACGCAGTATTTT.

V and J are TRBV4-1 and TRBJ1-2; D possibly corresponds to TRBD1 (5 bases). The CDR3 runs 17 residues. Germline assignment: CDR1 MGHRA and CDR2 YSYEKL. Trimming removed 1 base from V and 6 bases from J, with 21 bases in between. The chain's CDR3 is CASSQADSRDRGDGYTF. The CDR3 DNA reads as TGCGCCAGCAGCCAAGCAGACTCCCGGGACCGCGGGGATGGCTACACCTTC.

Concerning this clone itself: At one end the junction does not follow the germline gene, possibly because of a read error. The V call is TRBV11-2, the J call TRBJ2-1; 9 nucleotides match TRBD2. The CDR3 length is 15 residues. Germline lookup yields CDR1 SGHAT and CDR2 FQNNGV. The CDR3 is CASSSGLAGCNEQFF. The CDR3 nucleotides are TGTGCCAGTAGCTCGGGGCTAGCGGGATGTAATGAGCAGTTCTTC. Supplemented by reference TRBV11-2 and TRBJ2-1, the full variable domain reads EAGVAQSPRYKIIEKRQSVAFWCNPISGHATLYWYQQILGQGPKLLIQFQNNGVVDDSQLPKDRFSAERLKGVDSTLKIQPAKLEDSAVYLCASSSGLAGCNEQFFGPGTRLTVL.

This chain uses TRBV5-1 with TRBJ1-2; D is uncertain. With 0 bases removed from V and 7 bases from J, the gap between germline ends came to 7 bases. Germline V CDR1 and CDR2: SGHRS, YFSETQ. CDR3 length equals 12 residues. CDR3 in DNA: TGCGCCAGCAGCTTGGGGGGAACTGGCTACACCTTC. Translating it yields CASSLGGTGYTF.

This chain uses TRBV6-4 with TRBJ2-3; D unclear. The CDR3 is 13 residues long. Germline loops: CDR1 MRHNA, CDR2 SNTAGT. V shed 2 bases and J shed 2 bases, with 5 bases lying between them. CDR3 coding DNA: TGTGCCAGCAGTGACAGTTACACAGATACGCAGTATTTT. Its protein is CASSDSYTDTQYF.

This clone is medium-sized within its sample. The J gene is TRBJ2-1, the V gene TRBV2; the D call may be TRBD1 or TRBD2 (5 bases each). In germline, CDR1 is SNHLY, CDR2 FYNNEI. CDR3 length: 14 residues. The ends were cut back, 7 bases at V and 2 bases at J, with 12 bases in the middle. The CDR3 spells CASTHEGPYNEQFF. For the CDR3, the DNA is TGTGCCAGCACGCACGAGGGGCCCTACAATGAGCAGTTCTTC. Supplemented by reference TRBV2 and TRBJ2-1, the full variable domain reads EPEVTQTPSHQVTQMGQEVILRCVPISNHLYFYWYRQILGQKVEFLVSFYNNEISEKSEIFDDQFSVERPDGSNFTLKIRSTKLEDSAMYFCASTHEGPYNEQFFGPGTRLTVL.

As concerns this clone: At one boundary the junction diverges from the germline segment, which might be a read error. The rearrangement joins TRBV7-6 to TRBJ2-1; 8 bases map to TRBD1. The CDR3 totals 15 residues. Germline V gene lookup returns CDR1 SGHVS and CDR2 FNYEAQ. The CDR3 nucleotides are TGTGCCAGCAGACGGGGACAGGATTTCTACAATGAGCAGCTCTTC. Translating gives CASRRGQDFYNEQLF.

This clone was seen many times. A much more abundant neighbour one base away suggests this may be a read error. This chain connects TRBV6-1 to TRBJ2-1; 10 nucleotides match TRBD1. Per germline, CDR1 MNHNS and CDR2 SASEGT. This CDR3 region has 16 residues. The trim removed 8 bases at V and 13 bases at J, leaving 20 bases unmatched. The CDR3: CASGRMLTGGVFGQFF. Written as DNA, the CDR3 is TGTGCCAGCGGCAGAATGTTGACAGGGGGCGTCTTCGGACAGTTCTTC.

Notes on this clone: The junction and the germline gene differ at one end; a read error may be behind it. This chain connects TRBV20-1 to TRBJ2-1, with a weak D call TRBD2 (6 bases). There are 15 residues in the CDR3. CDR1 is DFQATT and CDR2 is SNEGSKA in the germline V gene (reference sequence). The CDR3 spells CSAARLVGLDNGQFF. The CDR3 DNA reads as TGCAGTGCTGCCAGACTAGTGGGGTTAGACAATGGGCAGTTCTTC.